The clone carrying this T cell receptor beta chain was seen at least ten times. The antigen is unknown. The sample comes from a study of early T cells in non-severe SARS-CoV-2 infection. The overall study: Unpaired chains resulted from sequencing bulk RNA of unsorted whole blood.

Study-level results: The matching step, a VDJdb search, favored anti-spike CD8 responses and missed private and CD4 specificities.

Attachment of unique molecular identifiers was made to individual cDNA molecules. TCRdb recomputed calls from the 5' RACE reads with MiXCR, one row per CDR3 protein. The data show 30,000 to 45,000 distinct CDR3 sequences, under 4.5% seen once. This receptor was taken from an adult who was a healthcare worker with PCR-confirmed SARS-CoV-2 infection or an uninfected control (not recorded which). The sequenced sample consisted of whole blood.

CDR3 bases: TGTGCCAGTAGTATCGCGGGAGTAGCCAATGAGCAGTTCTTC. Its protein product is CASSIAGVANEQFF. The chain joins TRBV19 to TRBJ2-1; 7 nucleotides line up with TRBD2. Germline trimming cut 3 bases from V and 6 bases from J; bases unmatched to any gene: 5. The CDR3 length is 14 residues. Germline V gene lookup returns CDR1 LNHDA and CDR2 SQIVND (reference sequence).